This T cell receptor beta chain was sequenced for a study of T cell changes during pregnancy in multiple sclerosis (dated by TCRdb to about 2019). Concerning the study at large: In women with multiple sclerosis, the researchers looked at how the T cell repertoire shifted as pregnancy progressed.

Library preparation was by the immunoSEQ multiplex PCR assay. Held by TCRdb, this immuneACCESS table contains in-frame sequences only and omits some clones. Under half of the omission traces to an unresolved V gene where checked; the cause of the rest is unknown. A total of about 69,000 clones appear in this sample, roughly 90% of them only once. In total, the top ten clones hold about 0.3% of the sample. The junction shows trimming of 5 bases on V and 3 bases on J, and the gene matches do not reach 12 bases of it. Counted from cysteine to phenylalanine, this CDR3 has 16 amino acids. Just CDR3 DNA is preserved here, 48 bases in frame from base 1. The germline V gene provides CDR1 SGHTA and CDR2 FQGNSA. With respect to this clone: Its antigen is still unknown. Per-base quality was not reported, and no clone a single base away is much larger than it.

The receptor was isolated from a female donor in good health, enrolled as a control in a pregnancy study. Source: CD4+ T cells from peripheral blood mononuclear cells, taken in the third trimester of pregnancy. The chain uses TRBV7-2 and TRBJ1-1, and TRBD1 matches 7 of the central bases. The nucleotide sequence is given as TGTGCCAGCAGCCCAAGACAGGGTTTGGGGGACACTGAAGCTTTCTTT. Translated, this gives CASSPRQGLGDTEAFF.